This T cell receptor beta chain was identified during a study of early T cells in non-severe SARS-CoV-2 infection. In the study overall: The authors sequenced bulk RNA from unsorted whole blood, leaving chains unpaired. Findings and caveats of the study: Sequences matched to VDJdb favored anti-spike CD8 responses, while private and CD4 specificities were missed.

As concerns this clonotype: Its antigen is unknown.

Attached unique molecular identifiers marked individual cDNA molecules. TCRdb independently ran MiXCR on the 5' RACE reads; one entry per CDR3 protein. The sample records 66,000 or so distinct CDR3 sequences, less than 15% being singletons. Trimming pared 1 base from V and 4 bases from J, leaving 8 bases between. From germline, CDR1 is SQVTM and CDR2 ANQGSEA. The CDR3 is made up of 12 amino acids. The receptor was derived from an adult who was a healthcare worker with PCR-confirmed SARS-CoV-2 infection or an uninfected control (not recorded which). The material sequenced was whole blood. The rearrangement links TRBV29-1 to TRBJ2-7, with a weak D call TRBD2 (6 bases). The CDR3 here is CSVEGGGYEQYF. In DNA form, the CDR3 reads TGCAGCGTTGAAGGGGGAGGATACGAGCAGTACTTC.